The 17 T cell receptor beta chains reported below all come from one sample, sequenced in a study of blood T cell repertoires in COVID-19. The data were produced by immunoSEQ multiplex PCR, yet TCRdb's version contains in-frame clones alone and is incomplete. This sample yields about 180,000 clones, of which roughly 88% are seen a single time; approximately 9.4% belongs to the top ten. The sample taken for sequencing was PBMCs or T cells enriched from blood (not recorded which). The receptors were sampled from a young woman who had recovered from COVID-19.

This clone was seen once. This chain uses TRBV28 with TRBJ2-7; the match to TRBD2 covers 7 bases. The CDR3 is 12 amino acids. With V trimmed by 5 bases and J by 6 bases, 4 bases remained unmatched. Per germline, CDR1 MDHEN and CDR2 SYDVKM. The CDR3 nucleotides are TGTGCCAGCAGTCACCCGGGGGGCGAGCAGTACTTC. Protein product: CASSHPGGEQYF.

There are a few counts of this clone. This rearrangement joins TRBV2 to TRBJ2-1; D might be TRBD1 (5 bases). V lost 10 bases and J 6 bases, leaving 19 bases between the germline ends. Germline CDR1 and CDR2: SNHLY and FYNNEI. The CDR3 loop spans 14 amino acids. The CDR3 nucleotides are TGTGCCACCCGAACGGACGTCCAGGGCAATGAGCAGTTCTTC. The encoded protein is CATRTDVQGNEQFF.

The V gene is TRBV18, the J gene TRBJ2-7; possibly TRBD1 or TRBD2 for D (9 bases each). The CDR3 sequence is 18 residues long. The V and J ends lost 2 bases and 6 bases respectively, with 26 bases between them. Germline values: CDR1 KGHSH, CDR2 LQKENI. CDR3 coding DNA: TGTGCCAGCTCACCATCGGGACAGGGACTTAGCGGGAGAGGCGAGCAGTACTTC. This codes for CASSPSGQGLSGRGEQYF.

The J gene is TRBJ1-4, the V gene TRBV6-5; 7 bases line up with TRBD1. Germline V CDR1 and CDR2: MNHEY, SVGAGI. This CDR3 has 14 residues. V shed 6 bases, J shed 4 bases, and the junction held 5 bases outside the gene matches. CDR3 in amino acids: CASSRAGGNEKLFF. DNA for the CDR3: TGTGCCAGCAGCCGAGCAGGGGGTAATGAAAAACTGTTTTTT.

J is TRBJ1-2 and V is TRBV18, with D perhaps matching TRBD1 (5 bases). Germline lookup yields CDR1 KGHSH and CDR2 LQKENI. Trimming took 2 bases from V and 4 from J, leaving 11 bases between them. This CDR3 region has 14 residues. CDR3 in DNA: TGTGCCAGCTCACCAGCCGACAGCCCCTATGGCTACACCTTC. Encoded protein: CASSPADSPYGYTF.

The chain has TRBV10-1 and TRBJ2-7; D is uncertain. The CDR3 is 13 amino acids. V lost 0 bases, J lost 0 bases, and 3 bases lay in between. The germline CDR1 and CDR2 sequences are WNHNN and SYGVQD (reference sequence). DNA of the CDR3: TGCGCCAGCAGTGAGTCCGGCTCCTACGAGCAGTACTTC. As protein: CASSESGSYEQYF.

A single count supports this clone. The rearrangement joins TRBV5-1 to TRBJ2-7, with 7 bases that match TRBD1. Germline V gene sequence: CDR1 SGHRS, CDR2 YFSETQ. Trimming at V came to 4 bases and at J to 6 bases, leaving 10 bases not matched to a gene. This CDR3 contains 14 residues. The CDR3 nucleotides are TGCGCCAGCAGCCTTGCCGATTCAGGGGGCGAGCAGTACTTC. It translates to CASSLADSGGEQYF.

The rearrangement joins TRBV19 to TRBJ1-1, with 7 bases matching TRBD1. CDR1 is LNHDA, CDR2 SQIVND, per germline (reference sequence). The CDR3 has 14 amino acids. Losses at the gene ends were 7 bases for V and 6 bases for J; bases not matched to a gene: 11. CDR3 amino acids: CASNLRQGYAEAFF. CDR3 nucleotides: TGTGCCAGTAACCTGAGACAGGGTTACGCTGAAGCTTTCTTT.

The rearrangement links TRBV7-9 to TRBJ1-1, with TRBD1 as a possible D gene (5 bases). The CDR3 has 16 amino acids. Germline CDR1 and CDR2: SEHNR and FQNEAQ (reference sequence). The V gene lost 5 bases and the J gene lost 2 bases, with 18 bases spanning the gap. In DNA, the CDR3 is TGTGCCAGCAGCCATCTCAGGGTTACGGGTAACACTGAAGCTTTCTTT. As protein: CASSHLRVTGNTEAFF.

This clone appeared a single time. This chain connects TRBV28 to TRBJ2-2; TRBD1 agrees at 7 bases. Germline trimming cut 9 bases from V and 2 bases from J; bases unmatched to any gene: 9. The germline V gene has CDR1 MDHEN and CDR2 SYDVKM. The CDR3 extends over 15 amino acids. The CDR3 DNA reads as TGTGCCAGTCGGACCGGGACAGTAAACACCGGGGAGCTGTTTTTT. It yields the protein CASRTGTVNTGELFF.

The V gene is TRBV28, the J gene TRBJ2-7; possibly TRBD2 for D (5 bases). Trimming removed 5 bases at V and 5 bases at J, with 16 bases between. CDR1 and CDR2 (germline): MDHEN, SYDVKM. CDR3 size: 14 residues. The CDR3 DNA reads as TGTGCCAGCAGTCAGTCCGTTGAGGGCCACGAGCAGTACTTC. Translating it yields CASSQSVEGHEQYF.

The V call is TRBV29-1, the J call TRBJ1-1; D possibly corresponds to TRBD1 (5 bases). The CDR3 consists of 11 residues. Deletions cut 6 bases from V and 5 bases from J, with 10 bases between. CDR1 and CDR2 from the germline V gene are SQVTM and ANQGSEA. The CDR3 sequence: CSVGLGTEAFF. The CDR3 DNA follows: TGCAGCGTGGGACTGGGAACTGAAGCTTTCTTT. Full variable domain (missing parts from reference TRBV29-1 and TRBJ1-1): SAVISQKPSRDICQRGTSLTIQCQVDSQVTMMFWYRQQPGQSLTLIATANQGSEATYESGFVIDKFPISRPNLTFSTLTVSNMSPEDSSIYLCSVGLGTEAFFGQGTRLTVV.

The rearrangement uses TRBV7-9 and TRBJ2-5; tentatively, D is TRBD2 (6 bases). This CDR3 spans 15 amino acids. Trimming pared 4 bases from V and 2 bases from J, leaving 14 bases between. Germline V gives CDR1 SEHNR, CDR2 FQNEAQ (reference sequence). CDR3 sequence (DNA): TGTGCCAGCAGCTCCCTGGGGGGACCGCAAGAGACCCAGTACTTC. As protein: CASSSLGGPQETQYF.

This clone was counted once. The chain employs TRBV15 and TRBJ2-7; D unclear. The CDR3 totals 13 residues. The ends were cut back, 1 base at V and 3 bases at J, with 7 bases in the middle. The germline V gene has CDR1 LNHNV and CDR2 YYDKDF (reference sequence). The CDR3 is CATSRVTGYEQYF. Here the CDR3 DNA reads TGTGCCACCAGCAGAGTGACGGGCTACGAGCAGTACTTC.

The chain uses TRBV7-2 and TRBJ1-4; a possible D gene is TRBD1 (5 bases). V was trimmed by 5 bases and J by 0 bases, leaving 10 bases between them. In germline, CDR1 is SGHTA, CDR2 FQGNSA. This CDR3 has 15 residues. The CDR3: CASSQQATTNEKLFF. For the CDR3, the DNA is TGTGCCAGCAGCCAACAGGCCACAACTAATGAAAAACTGTTTTTT.

The CDR3, as DNA: TGTGCCAGCAGTGTAACAGGGGGGGAGACCCAGTACTTC. Its translation: CASSVTGGETQYF. V is TRBV12-3 or TRBV12-4 and J is TRBJ2-5, with TRBD1 identical over 8 bases. The CDR3 consists of 13 residues. The V and J ends lost 5 bases and 5 bases, in that order; junction bases with no gene match: 4.

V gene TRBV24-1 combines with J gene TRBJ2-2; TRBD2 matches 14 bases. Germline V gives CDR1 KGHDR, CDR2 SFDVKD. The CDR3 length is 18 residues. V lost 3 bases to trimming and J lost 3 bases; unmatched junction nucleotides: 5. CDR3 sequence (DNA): TGTGCCACCAGTGATCGACTAGCGGGGGGGCCGGACACCGGGGAGCTGTTTTTT. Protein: CATSDRLAGGPDTGELFF.